This entry lists 21 T cell receptor beta chains sequenced from one sample in a study of control samples from healthy donors and cancer patients. Method: immunoSEQ multiplex PCR; TCRdb's copy keeps in-frame clones and lacks some. The data show around 85,000 clones, about 89% seen once. What was sequenced was blood. These receptors were taken from a woman in her fifties or sixties in good health.

The J gene is TRBJ1-2, the V gene TRBV28; maybe TRBD1 (5 bases). The CDR3 loop spans 14 amino acids. V was pared by 2 bases and J by 3 bases, with 10 bases between. Looked up from germline, CDR1 is MDHEN and CDR2 is SYDVKM. The CDR3 loop is CASSLRARDYGYTF. The CDR3 coding sequence is TGTGCCAGCAGTTTACGTGCCAGGGACTATGGCTACACCTTC.

The chain recombines TRBV20-1 with TRBJ1-6; D possibly corresponds to TRBD1 (5 bases). This CDR3 is 11 amino acids long. Trimming stripped 6 bases from V and 9 bases from J, with 9 bases between. Germline-derived CDR1 and CDR2 are DFQATT and SNEGSKA (reference sequence). The CDR3 is CSAPGGSPLHF. In DNA, the CDR3 is TGCAGTGCCCCGGGGGGTTCACCCCTCCACTTT.

The V call is TRBV18, the J call TRBJ1-5; perhaps TRBD1 as D (5 bases). Germline V gene sequence: CDR1 KGHSH, CDR2 LQKENI. The V end was cut by 6 bases, the J end by 3 bases, with 18 bases between. This CDR3 region has 16 residues. The CDR3 region has the DNA TGTGCCAGCTCCGCGGGTGGGGCGAGCCTCAATCAGCCCCAGCATTTT. Its protein is CASSAGGASLNQPQHF.

The chain has TRBV9 and TRBJ1-1, with 10 bases matching TRBD1. Germline CDR1 SGDLS, CDR2 YYNGEE. The V gene end was trimmed by 4 bases and the J gene end by 5 bases; junction bases not matched to a gene: 2. The CDR3 loop spans 13 amino acids. CDR3: CASSRTGGTEAFF. Written as DNA, the CDR3 is TGTGCCAGCAGCCGGACAGGGGGAACTGAAGCTTTCTTT. The entire variable domain, with the rest obtained from reference TRBV9 and TRBJ1-1, is as follows: DSGVTQTPKHLITATGQRVTLRCSPRSGDLSVYWYQQSLDQGLQFLIQYYNGEERAKGNILERFSAQQFPDLHSELNLSSLELGDSALYFCASSRTGGTEAFFGQGTRLTVV.

This clone was recorded once. J is TRBJ1-2 and V is TRBV28, with TRBD1 identical over 10 bases. The V gene's germline CDR1 is MDHEN and CDR2 SYDVKM. The CDR3 is 15 residues long. Unmatched junction bases numbered 11, after V lost 7 bases and J lost 6 bases. Written as DNA, the CDR3 is TGTGCCAGCACCTCACCTCGGACAGGGGGGAATGGCTACACCTTC. As protein: CASTSPRTGGNGYTF.

The rearrangement links TRBV5-1 to TRBJ2-2; 9 bases agree with TRBD1. Trimming took 2 bases from V and 5 from J; bases not matched to a gene: 7. Germline CDR1 and CDR2: SGHRS and YFSETQ. The CDR3 consists of 16 residues. CDR3 bases: TGCGCCAGCAGCTTTCGGGAGACAGGGGGTACCGGGGAGCTGTTTTTT. Translation: CASSFRETGGTGELFF.

This chain links TRBV18 with TRBJ2-1; 10 bases are shared with TRBD2. V lost 5 bases, J lost 7 bases, and 8 bases stayed unmatched. The CDR3 runs to 15 residues. Germline V CDR1 and CDR2: KGHSH, LQKENI. The CDR3 DNA follows: TGTGCCAGCTCATCGCTAGCGGGAGTGGTTAATGAGCAGTTCTTC. Translated: CASSSLAGVVNEQFF.

The V gene is TRBV3-1 (or the pseudogene TRBV3-2), the J gene TRBJ1-2; 10 bases are shared with TRBD1. CDR3 length equals 14 residues. The V segment lost 6 bases and the J segment 4 bases; nucleotides outside the gene matches: 5. Per germline, CDR1 LGHDT and CDR2 YNNKEL (reference sequence). In nucleotides, the CDR3 is TGTGCCAGCAGGGGGACAGGGGATCTCTATGGCTACACCTTC. It encodes CASRGTGDLYGYTF.

CDR3 residues: CASSLSGSTDTQYF. The CDR3, as DNA: TGTGCCAGCAGCTTAAGCGGCAGCACAGATACGCAGTATTTT. The chain joins TRBV7-3 to TRBJ2-3; D remains unclear. The V and J ends lost 1 base and 0 bases respectively, with 5 bases between them. The CDR3 loop spans 14 amino acids. Looked up from germline, CDR1 is SGHTA and CDR2 is FQGTGA. Together with reference TRBV7-3 and TRBJ2-3, the CDR3 gives the full variable domain: GAGVSQTPSNKVTEKGKYVELRCDPISGHTALYWYRQSLGQGPEFLIYFQGTGAADDSGLPNDRFFAVRPEGSVSTLKIQRTERGDSAVYLCASSLSGSTDTQYFGPGTRLTVL.

The chain has TRBV5-1 and TRBJ2-7; D uncertain. The CDR3 consists of 13 residues. V dropped 0 bases and J dropped 3 bases, with 7 bases sitting between them. Germline loops: CDR1 SGHRS, CDR2 YFSETQ. The CDR3 coding sequence is TGCGCCAGCAGCTTGGTCGCGGACTACGAGCAGTACTTC. It encodes CASSLVADYEQYF.

This chain uses TRBV5-6 with TRBJ1-2; 7 bases agree with TRBD1. Germline V gene data show CDR1 as SGHDT and CDR2 as YYEEEE. This CDR3 has 16 residues. Trimming took 0 bases from V and 0 from J; bases not matched to a gene: 5. The CDR3 coding sequence is TGTGCCAGCAGCTTGGCTTGGGGGACAGCTAACTATGGCTACACCTTC. It specifies CASSLAWGTANYGYTF. Looking up the rest from reference TRBV5-6 and TRBJ1-2 gives the full variable domain: DAGVTQSPTHLIKTRGQQVTLRCSPKSGHDTVSWYQQALGQGPQFIFQYYEEEERQRGNFPDRFSGHQFPNYSSELNVNALLLGDSALYLCASSLAWGTANYGYTFGSGTRLTVV.

The genes are TRBV5-5 and TRBJ2-6; the D gene is possibly TRBD1 (6 bases). Germline CDR1 reads SGHKS; CDR2 reads YYEKEE (reference sequence). This CDR3 is 18 amino acids long. Trimming cost V 3 bases and J 0 bases, with 16 bases left between them. The CDR3 sequence is CASSSGQLISSGANVLTF. The CDR3, as DNA: TGTGCCAGCAGCTCCGGACAGTTAATTAGCTCTGGGGCCAACGTCCTGACTTTC.

This chain uses TRBV4-3 with TRBJ2-1; 9 bases are shared with TRBD1. Germline V CDR1 and CDR2: LGHNA, YSLEER. J gave up 6 bases and V 3 bases, and 9 bases lay outside the gene matches. This CDR3 has 16 residues. CDR3 protein: CASSQGTGNGGNEQFF. Here the CDR3 DNA reads TGCGCCAGCAGCCAGGGGACAGGGAACGGCGGCAATGAGCAGTTCTTC.

The chain recombines TRBV2 with TRBJ2-3; D might be TRBD1 (6 bases). The CDR3 is 20 amino acids. Looked up from germline, CDR1 is SNHLY and CDR2 is FYNNEI. V was pared by 8 bases and J by 4 bases, with 34 bases between. In DNA form, the CDR3 reads TGTGCCAGCCGCATAAGCCAACCAGGGGCGCAACCAATCCGACCAGATACGCAGTATTTT. Translating gives CASRISQPGAQPIRPDTQYF. Full variable domain (outside the CDR3, taken from reference TRBV2 and TRBJ2-3): EPEVTQTPSHQVTQMGQEVILRCVPISNHLYFYWYRQILGQKVEFLVSFYNNEISEKSEIFDDQFSVERPDGSNFTLKIRSTKLEDSAMYFCASRISQPGAQPIRPDTQYFGPGTRLTVL.

The rearrangement joins TRBV24-1 to TRBJ1-3; weak D call: TRBD1 (6 bases). The CDR3 consists of 16 residues. Looked up from germline, CDR1 is KGHDR and CDR2 is SFDVKD. V lost 3 bases to trimming and J lost 2 bases, with 13 bases between them. The DNA of the CDR3 is TGTGCCACCAGTGATCAACAGGGCCCGCCTGGAAACACCATATATTTT. The encoded protein is CATSDQQGPPGNTIYF.

The chain links TRBV6-2 or TRBV6-3 to TRBJ2-7, with D possibly being TRBD1 (5 bases). Trimming cost V 2 bases and J 0 bases, with 11 bases left between them. The CDR3 totals 15 residues. Germline CDR1 is MNHEY and CDR2 is SVGEGT. The CDR3 sequence: CASSYSPDTSYEQYF. The CDR3 nucleotides read TGTGCCAGCAGTTACAGCCCGGACACCTCCTACGAGCAGTACTTC.

This clone was found once. The V gene is TRBV3-1 (or the pseudogene TRBV3-2), the J gene TRBJ2-7, with 7 bases lining up with TRBD2. Germline lookup yields CDR1 LGHDT and CDR2 YNNKEL (reference sequence). The CDR3 length is 14 residues. Losses at the gene ends were 4 bases for V and 3 bases for J; bases not matched to a gene: 6. The CDR3 nucleotides read TGTGCCAGCAGCCCCAGACTAGCAGGCTACGAGCAGTACTTC. It yields the protein CASSPRLAGYEQYF.

V usage is TRBV10-3 and J usage is TRBJ1-3, with D tentatively TRBD1 (5 bases). V was pared by 2 bases and J by 4 bases, with 12 bases between. Germline CDR1 reads ENHRY; CDR2 reads SYGVKD. This CDR3 spans 15 amino acids. CDR3 DNA sequence: TGTGCCATCAGTGAGGTTCGGGGACTCGGAAACACCATATATTTT. Encoded protein: CAISEVRGLGNTIYF.

V is TRBV11-2 and J is TRBJ2-5, with 9 bases lining up with TRBD2. The V gene's germline CDR1 is SGHAT and CDR2 FQNNGV. The CDR3 length is 15 residues. V was clipped by 6 bases and J by 2 bases; unmatched bases: 7. This chain's CDR3 is CASSTRRGGQETQYF. The CDR3 DNA follows: TGTGCCAGCAGTACCCGGCGGGGGGGTCAAGAGACCCAGTACTTC.

The rearrangement links TRBV27 to TRBJ2-1; TRBD2 matches 7 bases. This CDR3 is built from 16 residues. V dropped 8 bases and J dropped 0; count of bases not matched to a gene: 10. Per the germline V gene, CDR1 is MNHEY and CDR2 is SMNVEV (reference sequence). CDR3 sequence (DNA): TGTGCCAGCCACTCAACTAGCGTAAGCTCCTACAATGAGCAGTTCTTC. Amino acid sequence: CASHSTSVSSYNEQFF.

The V and J genes are TRBV5-6 and TRBJ2-3, with TRBD2 identical over 7 bases. The CDR3 is made up of 16 amino acids. In germline, CDR1 is SGHDT, CDR2 YYEEEE. V gave up 4 bases and J gave up 2 bases; unmatched junction bases: 10. In DNA form, the CDR3 reads TGTGCCAGCAGCCCCTCGACTAGCCGGGCCACAGATACGCAGTATTTT. It yields the protein CASSPSTSRATDTQYF.